The 24 T cell receptor beta chains below were found in one sample sequenced in a study of T cell repertoires in cytomegalovirus infection. For these TCRs, the target antigens are not known. TCRdb re-derived calls from the reads in MiXCR, one entry per CDR3 protein. Of around 710,000 distinct CDR3 sequences in the sample, about 27% are singletons; the top ten hold 13%. The sequences come from cultured CD8+ T cells from PBMCs, collected from culture after CMV antigen stimulation. These receptors were collected from a human donor in good health (CMV status not recorded). Some clones in this sample may be carry-over from other donors' samples.

The rearrangement joins TRBV7-3 to TRBJ2-1, with 8 bases lining up with TRBD2. V lost 3 bases to trimming and J lost 3 bases; unmatched junction nucleotides: 4. In germline, CDR1 is SGHTA, CDR2 FQGTGA. The CDR3 sequence is 15 residues long. The DNA of the CDR3 is TGTGCCAGCAGCTTGGGCGGGGGGCGCTACAATGAGCAGTTCTTC. This gives the protein CASSLGGGRYNEQFF.

The chain is built from TRBV20-1 and TRBJ2-7; D not resolved. Trimming cost V 5 bases and J 0 bases, with 11 bases left between them. The CDR3 contains 13 residues. In germline, CDR1 is DFQATT, CDR2 SNEGSKA (reference sequence). Here the CDR3 DNA reads TGCAGTGCTCCGGACCGAACCTCCTACGAGCAGTACTTC. Protein: CSAPDRTSYEQYF.

The genes are TRBV19 and TRBJ2-7; D might be TRBD1 (5 bases). CDR1 LNHDA and CDR2 SQIVND come from the germline V gene (reference sequence). The CDR3 covers 14 residues. Trimming left V 7 bases short and J 0 bases short, with 13 bases between. CDR3 in amino acids: CASKEDITSYEQYF. Here the CDR3 DNA reads TGTGCCAGTAAAGAGGACATCACCTCCTACGAGCAGTACTTC.

This clonotype was seen many times. The chain carries TRBV27 and TRBJ2-3; D remains unclear. The CDR3 sequence is 12 residues long. Germline CDR1 and CDR2: MNHEY and SMNVEV (reference sequence). V lost 6 bases and J 6 bases, leaving 10 bases between the germline ends. CDR3 bases: TGTGCCAGCAGCTTTTCGGCGGATACGCAGTATTTT. Translated, it gives CASSFSADTQYF.

The rearrangement links TRBV6-6 to TRBJ1-1; D is undetermined. The germline CDR1 and CDR2 sequences are MNHNY and SVGAGI (reference sequence). The CDR3 spans 15 residues. Trimming cost V 2 bases and J 11 bases, with 21 bases left between them. CDR3 protein: CASSYLGSAGATAFF. Here the CDR3 DNA reads TGTGCCAGCAGTTACCTTGGATCGGCGGGTGCAACGGCTTTCTTT.

J is TRBJ2-7 and V is TRBV5-8; tentative D call: TRBD1 (5 bases). Germline V CDR1 and CDR2: SGHTS, YDEGEE. The CDR3 is made up of 14 amino acids. Between the trimmed V and J ends, which lost 4 bases and 0 bases, there was a span of 11 bases. The CDR3 loop is CASSARQGSYEQYF. The CDR3 DNA sequence: TGTGCCAGCAGCGCCAGGCAGGGCTCCTACGAGCAGTACTTC.

This clonotype was observed a few times. The chain joins TRBV12-3 or TRBV12-4 to TRBJ1-2; 11 positions match TRBD1. The trim removed 6 bases at V and 7 bases at J, leaving 7 bases unmatched. CDR3 length: 14 amino acids. The CDR3 DNA reads TGTGCCAGCAGACCCGGACAGGGGGCGATTGGCTACACCTTC. This sequence encodes CASRPGQGAIGYTF.

The chain combines TRBV24-1 with TRBJ2-2; 7 bases agree with TRBD1. After removal of 2 bases from V and 5 bases from J, the junction contained 7 bases not matched to a gene. CDR3 length: 16 amino acids. Germline V CDR1 and CDR2: KGHDR, SFDVKD. CDR3 sequence reads: CATSDSDRVGTGELFF. CDR3 sequence (DNA): TGTGCCACCAGTGATTCCGACAGGGTCGGAACCGGGGAGCTGTTTTTT.

This clonotype was detected ten times or more. The CDR3 region has the DNA TGTGCCAGCAGCTTAACCCCCACCGGAGGTTTCTTGAACACTGAAGCTTTCTTT. Its protein product is CASSLTPTGGFLNTEAFF. V usage is TRBV7-2 and J usage is TRBJ1-1; D not certain. CDR1 SGHTA and CDR2 FQGNSA come from the germline V gene. This CDR3 contains 18 residues. V was trimmed by 2 bases and J by 0 bases, leaving 19 bases between them.

This clonotype was observed a few times. The chain recombines TRBV20-1 with TRBJ1-5; D perhaps matches TRBD1 (6 bases). Germline assignment: CDR1 DFQATT and CDR2 SNEGSKA (reference sequence). Trimming stripped 3 bases from V and 7 bases from J, with 22 bases between. The length of the CDR3 is 16 residues. The DNA for the CDR3 is TGCAGTGCTAGCCCTAAAGGTGCGGGGGGCATGCAGCCCCAGCATTTT. It specifies CSASPKGAGGMQPQHF.

With regard to this clonotype: This may stem from a read error, because a much larger clone lies one nucleotide away. This rearrangement joins TRBV9 to TRBJ2-5, with D perhaps TRBD1 or TRBD2 (5 bases each). Germline V gene data show CDR1 as SGDLS and CDR2 as YYNGEE. There are 12 residues in the CDR3. The V end lost 5 bases, the J end lost 5 bases, and 10 bases lay between the germline ends. The chain's CDR3 is CASRGDRETQYF. CDR3 coding DNA: TGTGCCAGCAGAGGGGACCGGGAGACCCAGTACTTC.

The chain uses TRBV28 and TRBJ1-4, with D perhaps TRBD1 (6 bases). The CDR3 has 14 residues. Trimming cost V 2 bases and J 10 bases, with 14 bases left between them. Germline V lookup: CDR1 MDHEN, CDR2 SYDVKM. The CDR3 DNA reads as TGTGCCAGCAGTTTACAGGGGAACCGGGGAAAACTGTTTTTT. Translating it yields CASSLQGNRGKLFF. Complete variable domain (other parts from reference TRBV28 and TRBJ1-4): DVKVTQSSRYLVKRTGEKVFLECVQDMDHENMFWYRQDPGLGLRLIYFSYDVKMKEKGDIPEGYSVSREKKERFSLILESASTNQTSMYLCASSLQGNRGKLFFGSGTQLSVL.

There are many counts of this clonotype. The chain links TRBV28 to TRBJ1-2; D not resolved. CDR1 and CDR2 from the germline V gene are MDHEN and SYDVKM. Trimming cost V 3 bases and J 2 bases, with 7 bases left between them. The CDR3 loop spans 13 amino acids. CDR3 amino acids: CASSFGTNYGYTF. Written as DNA, the CDR3 is TGTGCCAGCAGTTTTGGCACAAACTATGGCTACACCTTC.

J is TRBJ2-5 and V is TRBV19; TRBD2 agrees at 13 bases. The CDR3 sequence is 15 residues long. The germline V gene encodes CDR1 LNHDA and CDR2 SQIVND (reference sequence). V gave up 4 bases and J gave up 4 bases; unmatched junction bases: 3. CDR3: CASSNGLAGAETQYF. CDR3 sequence (DNA): TGTGCCAGTAGTAACGGACTAGCGGGGGCAGAGACCCAGTACTTC. The variable domain in full, with the rest retrieved from reference TRBV19 and TRBJ2-5, is DGGITQSPKYLFRKEGQNVTLSCEQNLNHDAMYWYRQDPGQGLRLIYYSQIVNDFQKGDIAEGYSVSREKKESFPLTVTSAQKNPTAFYLCASSNGLAGAETQYFGPGTRLLVL.

This chain links TRBV27 with TRBJ2-7; D uncertain. Germline assignment: CDR1 MNHEY and CDR2 SMNVEV (reference sequence). There are 14 residues in the CDR3. The V end lost 2 bases, the J end lost 2 bases, and 10 bases lay between the germline ends. This CDR3 is CASSLQNSPYEQYF. The CDR3 DNA sequence: TGTGCCAGCAGTTTACAAAACAGCCCCTACGAGCAGTACTTC.

This clonotype was observed a few times. V usage is TRBV6-1 and J usage is TRBJ2-5, with TRBD1 identical over 9 bases. This CDR3 has 15 amino acids. Germline V gene data show CDR1 as MNHNS and CDR2 as SASEGT. After removal of 8 bases from V and 1 base from J, the junction contained 8 bases not matched to a gene. For the CDR3, the DNA is TGTGCCAGCCGAGGACAGGGGAAGTTCCAAGAGACCCAGTACTTC. Amino acids: CASRGQGKFQETQYF.

V usage is TRBV7-2 and J usage is TRBJ2-3; D is unresolved. The CDR3 extends over 15 amino acids. Germline assignment: CDR1 SGHTA and CDR2 FQGNSA. Between the trimmed V and J ends, which lost 8 bases and 0 bases, there was a span of 15 bases. The CDR3 protein is CASVKVPFSTDTQYF. As DNA, the CDR3 is TGTGCCAGCGTGAAAGTGCCCTTTAGCACAGATACGCAGTATTTT.

The chain combines TRBV9 with TRBJ2-3; 10 bases match TRBD1. The CDR3 has 17 amino acids. The J segment lost 0 bases and the V segment lost 1 base, leaving 5 bases of the junction unmatched. Germline values: CDR1 SGDLS, CDR2 YYNGEE. The CDR3 reads CASSVPRTGGSTDTQYF. CDR3 coding DNA: TGTGCCAGCAGCGTACCTCGGACAGGGGGGAGCACAGATACGCAGTATTTT.

The rearrangement joins TRBV4-2 to TRBJ1-2; D not resolved. There are 13 residues in the CDR3. V was shortened by 0 bases and J by 8 bases, with 10 bases between the two germline ends. Germline V gene lookup returns CDR1 LGHNA and CDR2 YNFKEQ. The CDR3 DNA reads TGTGCCAGCAGCCAAGATTCGCCCGACGGCTACACCTTC. Protein: CASSQDSPDGYTF.

This clonotype was found many times. The chain employs TRBV7-6 and TRBJ2-2; a weak D match, TRBD1 (6 bases). The CDR3 is made up of 16 amino acids. The germline V gene has CDR1 SGHVS and CDR2 FNYEAQ. The V and J ends lost 1 base and 2 bases respectively, with 11 bases between them. The CDR3 spells CASSLVWTANTGELFF. DNA of the CDR3: TGTGCCAGCAGCTTAGTGTGGACAGCTAACACCGGGGAGCTGTTTTTT.

The chain is built from TRBV2 and TRBJ1-3; D is unresolved. Germline loops: CDR1 SNHLY, CDR2 FYNNEI. The V and J ends lost 4 bases and 1 base respectively, with 14 bases between them. CDR3 size: 16 residues. In DNA form, the CDR3 reads TGTGCCAGCAGTGTCCGCAACCGTCGGTCTGGAAACACCATATATTTT. Its translation is CASSVRNRRSGNTIYF. The full variable domain, rest sourced from reference TRBV2 and TRBJ1-3, is EPEVTQTPSHQVTQMGQEVILRCVPISNHLYFYWYRQILGQKVEFLVSFYNNEISEKSEIFDDQFSVERPDGSNFTLKIRSTKLEDSAMYFCASSVRNRRSGNTIYFGEGSWLTVV.

The sample holds a few counts of this clonotype. The chain is built from TRBV4-3 and TRBJ2-1, with D perhaps matching TRBD1 (5 bases). CDR3 length: 17 amino acids. Germline CDR1 and CDR2: LGHNA and YSLEER. The V end lost 4 bases, the J end lost 7 bases, and 23 bases lay between the germline ends. The CDR3 nucleotides read TGCGCCAGCAGCCGACAAGGGGCTCGAGCTAGTGGAAATGAGCAGTTCTTC. This sequence encodes CASSRQGARASGNEQFF.

CDR3 region: CASRKRDAANEQFF. In DNA, the CDR3 is TGTGCCAGTAGAAAGAGGGACGCGGCCAATGAGCAGTTCTTC. The chain is built from TRBV19 and TRBJ2-1; D might be TRBD1 or TRBD2, each matching 5 bases. This CDR3 comprises 14 residues. CDR1 LNHDA and CDR2 SQIVND come from the germline V gene (reference sequence). The germline V and J ends were trimmed by 6 bases and 6 bases, with 15 bases remaining between them.

This clonotype turned up a few times. The V gene is TRBV9, the J gene TRBJ1-6, with 8 bases matching TRBD1. The CDR3 length is 17 residues. V was pared by 2 bases and J by 0 bases, with 4 bases of the junction left unmatched. CDR1 is SGDLS, CDR2 YYNGEE, per germline. The CDR3 here is CASSVRDRSSYNSPLHF. Here the CDR3 DNA reads TGTGCCAGCAGCGTCCGGGACAGGAGCTCCTATAATTCACCCCTCCACTTT. Complete variable domain (other parts from reference TRBV9 and TRBJ1-6): DSGVTQTPKHLITATGQRVTLRCSPRSGDLSVYWYQQSLDQGLQFLIQYYNGEERAKGNILERFSAQQFPDLHSELNLSSLELGDSALYFCASSVRDRSSYNSPLHFGNGTRLTVT.